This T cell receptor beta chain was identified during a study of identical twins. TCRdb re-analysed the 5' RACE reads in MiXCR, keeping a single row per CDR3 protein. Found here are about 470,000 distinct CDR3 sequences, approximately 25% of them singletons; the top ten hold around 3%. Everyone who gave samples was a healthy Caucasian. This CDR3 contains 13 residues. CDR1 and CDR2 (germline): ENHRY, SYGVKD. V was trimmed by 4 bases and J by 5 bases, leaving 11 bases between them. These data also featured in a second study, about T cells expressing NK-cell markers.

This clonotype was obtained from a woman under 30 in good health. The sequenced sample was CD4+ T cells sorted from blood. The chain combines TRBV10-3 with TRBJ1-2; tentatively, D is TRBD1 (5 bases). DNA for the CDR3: TGTGCCATCAGTGGACAGAACGCTTATGGCTACACCTTC. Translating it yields CAISGQNAYGYTF.